This T cell receptor (beta chain) was documented in a study of a mutant IDH1 vaccine in newly diagnosed glioma. A word on this clone: Antigen: not known.

Regarding time point: week 5, during vaccination. Every vaccination contained 300 ug of the mutant IDH1 20-mer peptide and was paired with topical imiquimod. Profiling relied on immunoSEQ multiplex PCR, and the TCRdb table lists in-frame clones only, not all of them. Here the sample spans 30,000 to 35,000 clones, about 79% being singletons. The ends were cut back, 3 bases at V and 5 bases at J, with 9 bases in the middle. This CDR3 region has 13 residues. CDR1 and CDR2 from the germline V gene are SGHRS and YFSETQ. Specimen: PBMCs, collected from a glioma patient whose treatment included an IDH1 peptide vaccine. This sequence was found in a man younger than 45 with glioma. The rearrangement uses TRBV5-1 and TRBJ2-1, with D unresolved. Here the CDR3 DNA reads TGCGCCAGCAGCTACTCTACCGACAATGAGCAGTTCTTC. Its translation: CASSYSTDNEQFF.